This TCR beta chain appears in the sequencing data of a study of T cells in localized non-small cell lung cancer. Study findings and constraints: Highest T cell clonality was seen in uninvolved adjacent lung, surpassing that measured in tumor. Overall survival was longer when the density of T cells in the blood was higher. One tumor region alone was sequenced, and heterogeneity therefore remains possible. Appearance in adjacent lung was seen for a median roughly 56 of the top 100 tumor clones.

Notes on this clone: Its antigen remains unidentified.

Germline V gene sequence: CDR1 SGHRS, CDR2 YFSETQ. There are 13 residues in the CDR3. The V end was cut by 3 bases, the J end by 1 base, with 7 bases between. Assay: immunoSEQ multiplex PCR; the TCRdb copy retains only in-frame clones and omits some. The top ten clones hold about 2.2% of a sample with tens of thousands of clones, 80% to 95% of them seen once. Source: peripheral blood, taken before any cancer treatment. The sequence derives from a female donor at least 60 years old with stage I lung adenocarcinoma. The chain recombines TRBV5-1 with TRBJ1-1, with D perhaps TRBD1 (5 bases). The CDR3 DNA sequence: TGCGCCAGCAGCTCGGGACCGAACACTGAAGCTTTCTTT. This gives the protein CASSSGPNTEAFF.